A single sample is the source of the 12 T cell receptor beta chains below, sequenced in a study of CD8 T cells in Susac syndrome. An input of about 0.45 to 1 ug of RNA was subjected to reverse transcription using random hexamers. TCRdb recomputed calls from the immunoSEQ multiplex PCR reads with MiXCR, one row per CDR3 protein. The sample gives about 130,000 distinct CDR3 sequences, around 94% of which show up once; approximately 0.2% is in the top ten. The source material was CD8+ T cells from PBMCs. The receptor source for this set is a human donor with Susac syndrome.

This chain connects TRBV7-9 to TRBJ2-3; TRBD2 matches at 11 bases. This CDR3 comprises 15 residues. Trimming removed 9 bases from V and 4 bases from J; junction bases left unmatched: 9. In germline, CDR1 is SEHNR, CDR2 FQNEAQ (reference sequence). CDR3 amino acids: CASQNPGLAADTQYF. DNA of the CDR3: TGTGCCAGTCAAAACCCGGGACTAGCGGCAGATACGCAGTATTTT.

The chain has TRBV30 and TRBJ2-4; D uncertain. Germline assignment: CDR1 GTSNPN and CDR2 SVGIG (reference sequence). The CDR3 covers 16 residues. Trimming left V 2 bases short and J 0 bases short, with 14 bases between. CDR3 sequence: CAWSITTLGAKNIQYF. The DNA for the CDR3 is TGTGCCTGGAGTATTACTACGTTGGGAGCCAAAAACATTCAGTACTTC.

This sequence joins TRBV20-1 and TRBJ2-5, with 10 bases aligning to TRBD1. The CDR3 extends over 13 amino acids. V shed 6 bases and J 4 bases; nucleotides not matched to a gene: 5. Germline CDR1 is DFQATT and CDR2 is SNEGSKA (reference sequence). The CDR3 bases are TGCAGTGCCAGACAGGGGGCTGGAGAGACCCAGTACTTC. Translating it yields CSARQGAGETQYF.

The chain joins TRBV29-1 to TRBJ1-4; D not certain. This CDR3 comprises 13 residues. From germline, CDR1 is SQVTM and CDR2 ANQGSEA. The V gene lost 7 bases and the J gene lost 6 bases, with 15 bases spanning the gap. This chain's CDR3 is CSASTEAHEKLFF. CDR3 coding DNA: TGCAGCGCATCCACAGAGGCCCATGAAAAACTGTTTTTT.

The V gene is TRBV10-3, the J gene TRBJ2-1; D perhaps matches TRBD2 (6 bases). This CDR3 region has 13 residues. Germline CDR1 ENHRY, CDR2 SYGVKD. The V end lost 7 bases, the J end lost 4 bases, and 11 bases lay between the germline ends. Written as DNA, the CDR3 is TGTGCCATCATGGGGGGTATTTACAATGAGCAGTTCTTC. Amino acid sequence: CAIMGGIYNEQFF.

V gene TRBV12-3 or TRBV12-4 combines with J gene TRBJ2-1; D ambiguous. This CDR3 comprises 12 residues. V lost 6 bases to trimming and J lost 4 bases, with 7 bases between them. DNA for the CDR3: TGTGCCAGCAGCCCGGCGTACAATGAGCAGTTCTTC. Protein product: CASSPAYNEQFF.

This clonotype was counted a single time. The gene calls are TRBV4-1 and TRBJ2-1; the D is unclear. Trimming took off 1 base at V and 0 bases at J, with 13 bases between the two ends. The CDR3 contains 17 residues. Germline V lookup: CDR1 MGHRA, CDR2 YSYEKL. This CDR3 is CASSQAKRRSSYNEQFF. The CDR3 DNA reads TGCGCCAGCAGCCAAGCGAAGCGTCGGAGCTCCTACAATGAGCAGTTCTTC.

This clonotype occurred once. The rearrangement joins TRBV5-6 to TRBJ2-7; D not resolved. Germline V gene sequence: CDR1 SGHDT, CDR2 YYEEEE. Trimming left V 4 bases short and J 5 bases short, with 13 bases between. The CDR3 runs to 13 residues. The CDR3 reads CASSKSWVHEQYF. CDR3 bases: TGTGCCAGCAGCAAGAGCTGGGTCCACGAGCAGTACTTC.

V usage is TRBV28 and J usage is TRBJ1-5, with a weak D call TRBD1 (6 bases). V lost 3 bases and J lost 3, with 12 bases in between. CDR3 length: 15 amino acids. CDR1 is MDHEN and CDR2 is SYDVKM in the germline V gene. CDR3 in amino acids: CASSLGPGDNQPQHF. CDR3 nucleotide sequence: TGTGCCAGCAGTTTGGGGCCAGGGGACAATCAGCCCCAGCATTTT.

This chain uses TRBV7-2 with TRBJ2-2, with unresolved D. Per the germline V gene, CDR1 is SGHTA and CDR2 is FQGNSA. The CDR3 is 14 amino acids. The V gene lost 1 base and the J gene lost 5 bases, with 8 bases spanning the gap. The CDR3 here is CASSLDLGTGELFF. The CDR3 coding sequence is TGTGCCAGCAGCTTAGACCTTGGGACCGGGGAGCTGTTTTTT.

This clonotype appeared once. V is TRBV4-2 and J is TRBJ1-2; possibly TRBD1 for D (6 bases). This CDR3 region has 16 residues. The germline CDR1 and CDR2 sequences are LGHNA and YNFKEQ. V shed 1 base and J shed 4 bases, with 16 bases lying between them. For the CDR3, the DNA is TGTGCCAGCAGCCAAGTTTCGACAGGATCTTCCTATGGCTACACCTTC. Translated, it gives CASSQVSTGSSYGYTF.

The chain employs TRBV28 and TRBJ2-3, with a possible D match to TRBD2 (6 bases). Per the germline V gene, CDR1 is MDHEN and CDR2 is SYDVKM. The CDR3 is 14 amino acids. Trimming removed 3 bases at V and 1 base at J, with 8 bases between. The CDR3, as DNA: TGTGCCAGCAGTTTCGTAGCGGGCACAGATACGCAGTATTTT. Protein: CASSFVAGTDTQYF.